This T cell receptor beta chain was sequenced for a study of beta chain features in type 1 diabetes. Study as a whole: Comparable age, gender and cell yields were observed in patients relative to healthy donors. Findings and caveats of the study: PCR could preferentially amplify shorter templates, alike in patients and controls. Here, the possible influence of HLA type (on TCRB rearrangement) remained unresolved.

As to this clone: As yet, its antigen is unknown.

The V gene lost 1 base and the J gene lost 2 bases, with 5 bases spanning the gap. Germline V lookup: CDR1 SEHNR, CDR2 FQNEAQ (reference sequence). This CDR3 contains 14 residues. Expressed TCRB transcripts were sequenced because the entire RNA isolate underwent reverse transcription. Naive, central memory and regulatory T cell samples averaged roughly 3.7 million reads. Libraries were prepared by immunoSEQ multiplex PCR; TCRdb keeps only in-frame clonotypes and omits some of them. The table has about 350,000 clones, roughly a fifth seen once. V gene TRBV7-9 combines with J gene TRBJ1-4; D uncertain. The sample was naive CD4+ T cells from blood. This receptor was taken from a woman between 18 and 29 years old in good health. The CDR3 reads CASSLGQTNEKLFF. CDR3 in DNA: TGTGCCAGCAGCTTAGGCCAGACTAATGAAAAACTGTTTTTT.